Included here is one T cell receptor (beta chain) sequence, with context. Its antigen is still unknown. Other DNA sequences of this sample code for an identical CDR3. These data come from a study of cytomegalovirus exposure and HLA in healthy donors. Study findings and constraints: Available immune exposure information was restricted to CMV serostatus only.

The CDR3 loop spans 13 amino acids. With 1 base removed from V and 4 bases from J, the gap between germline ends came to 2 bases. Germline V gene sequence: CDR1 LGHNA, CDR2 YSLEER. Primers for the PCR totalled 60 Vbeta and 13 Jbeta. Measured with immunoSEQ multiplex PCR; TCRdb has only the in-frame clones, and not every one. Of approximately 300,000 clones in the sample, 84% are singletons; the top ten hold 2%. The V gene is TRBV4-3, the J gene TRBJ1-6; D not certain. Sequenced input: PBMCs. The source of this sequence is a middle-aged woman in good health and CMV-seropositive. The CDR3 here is CASSQAYNSPLHF. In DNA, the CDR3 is TGCGCCAGCAGCCAAGCGTATAATTCACCCCTCCACTTT.